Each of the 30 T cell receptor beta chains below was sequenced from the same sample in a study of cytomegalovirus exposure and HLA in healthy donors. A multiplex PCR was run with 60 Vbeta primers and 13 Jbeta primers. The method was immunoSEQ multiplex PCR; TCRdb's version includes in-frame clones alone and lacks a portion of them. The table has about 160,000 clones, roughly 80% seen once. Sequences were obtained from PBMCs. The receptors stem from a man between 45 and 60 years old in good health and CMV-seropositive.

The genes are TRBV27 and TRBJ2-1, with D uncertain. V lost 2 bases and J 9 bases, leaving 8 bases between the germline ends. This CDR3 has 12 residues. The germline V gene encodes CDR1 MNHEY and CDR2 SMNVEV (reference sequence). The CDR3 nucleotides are TGTGCCAGCAGTTTAATCCGGTCTGAGCAGTTCTTC. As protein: CASSLIRSEQFF.

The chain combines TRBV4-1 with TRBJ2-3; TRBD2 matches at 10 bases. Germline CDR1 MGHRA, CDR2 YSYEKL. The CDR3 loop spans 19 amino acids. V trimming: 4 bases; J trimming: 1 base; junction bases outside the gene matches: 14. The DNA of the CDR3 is TGCGCCAGCAGCCCTTATTCCAGCGGGGGGGCCTCTGGCACAGATACGCAGTATTTT. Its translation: CASSPYSSGGASGTDTQYF.

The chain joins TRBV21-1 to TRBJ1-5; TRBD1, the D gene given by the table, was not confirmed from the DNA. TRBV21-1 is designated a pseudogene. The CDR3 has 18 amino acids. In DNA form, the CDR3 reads TGTGCCAGCAGCAACCGGCCCAGGGACAGAGGTAGCAATCAGCCCCAGCATTTT. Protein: CASSNRPRDRGSNQPQHF.

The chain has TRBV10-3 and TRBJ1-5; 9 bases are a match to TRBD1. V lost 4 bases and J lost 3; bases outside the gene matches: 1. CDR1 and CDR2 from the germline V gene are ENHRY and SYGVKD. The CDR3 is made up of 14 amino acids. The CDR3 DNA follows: TGTGCCATCAGTGGGACAGGGGACAATCAGCCCCAGCATTTT. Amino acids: CAISGTGDNQPQHF.

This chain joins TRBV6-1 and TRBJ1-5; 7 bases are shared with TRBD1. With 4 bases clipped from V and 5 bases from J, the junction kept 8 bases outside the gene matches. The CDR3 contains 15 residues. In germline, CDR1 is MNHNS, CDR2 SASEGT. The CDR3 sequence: CASSGGRGSDQPQHF. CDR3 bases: TGTGCCAGCAGTGGAGGCAGGGGGAGCGATCAGCCCCAGCATTTT.

The CDR3 loop reads CASSLWRLNTEAFF. The CDR3 DNA is TGTGCCAGCAGTTTATGGCGCTTGAACACTGAAGCTTTCTTT. The J gene is TRBJ1-1, the V gene TRBV28; D is undetermined. V lost 0 bases, J lost 0 bases, and 5 bases lay in between. CDR1 MDHEN and CDR2 SYDVKM come from the germline V gene. The CDR3 contains 14 residues.

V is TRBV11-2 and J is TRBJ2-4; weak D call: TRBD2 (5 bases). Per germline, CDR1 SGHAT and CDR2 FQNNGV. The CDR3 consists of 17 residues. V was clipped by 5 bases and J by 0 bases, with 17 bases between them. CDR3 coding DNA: TGTGCCAGCAGCAACCTGGCGGGCGGATTAGCCAAAAACATTCAGTACTTC. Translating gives CASSNLAGGLAKNIQYF.

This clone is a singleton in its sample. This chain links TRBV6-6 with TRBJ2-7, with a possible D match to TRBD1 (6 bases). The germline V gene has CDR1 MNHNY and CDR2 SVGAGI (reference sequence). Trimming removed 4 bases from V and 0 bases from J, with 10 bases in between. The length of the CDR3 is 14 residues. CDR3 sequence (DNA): TGTGCCAGCAGTTTACAGGGACCCTCCTACGAGCAGTACTTC. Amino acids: CASSLQGPSYEQYF.

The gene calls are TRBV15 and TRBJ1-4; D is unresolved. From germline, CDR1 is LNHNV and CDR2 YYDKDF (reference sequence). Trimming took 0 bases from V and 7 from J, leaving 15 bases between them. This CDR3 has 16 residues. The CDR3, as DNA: TGTGCCACCAGCAGAGATCGGAAGGGAGGATCTGAAAAACTGTTTTTT. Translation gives CATSRDRKGGSEKLFF.

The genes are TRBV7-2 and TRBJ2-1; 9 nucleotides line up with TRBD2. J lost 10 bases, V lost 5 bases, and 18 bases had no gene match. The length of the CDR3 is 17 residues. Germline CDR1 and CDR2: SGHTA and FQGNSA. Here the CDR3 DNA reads TGTGCCAGCAGCCCCCTCTCGAGAAGCGGGGGGCTGAACGAGCAGTTCTTC. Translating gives CASSPLSRSGGLNEQFF.

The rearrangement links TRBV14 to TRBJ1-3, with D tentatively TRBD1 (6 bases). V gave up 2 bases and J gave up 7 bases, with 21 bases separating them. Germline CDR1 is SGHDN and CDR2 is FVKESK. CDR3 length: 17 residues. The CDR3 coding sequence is TGTGCCAGCAGCCAATTCTCCCAGGGGCGGCGTGGGAACACCATATATTTT. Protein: CASSQFSQGRRGNTIYF.

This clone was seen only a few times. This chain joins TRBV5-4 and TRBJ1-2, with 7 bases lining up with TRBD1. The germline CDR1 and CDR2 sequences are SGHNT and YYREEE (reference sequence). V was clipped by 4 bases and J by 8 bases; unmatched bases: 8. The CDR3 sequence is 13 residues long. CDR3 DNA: TGTGCCAGCAGCATGGGCGGGACAGCCGGCTACACCTTC. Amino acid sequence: CASSMGGTAGYTF.

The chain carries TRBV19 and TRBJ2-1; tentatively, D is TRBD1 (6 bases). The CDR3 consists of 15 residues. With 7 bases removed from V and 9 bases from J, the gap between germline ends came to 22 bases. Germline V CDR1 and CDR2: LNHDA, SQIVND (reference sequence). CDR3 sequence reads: CASTPPDRRESEQFF. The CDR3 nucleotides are TGTGCCAGTACTCCCCCAGACAGGCGAGAGAGTGAGCAGTTCTTC.

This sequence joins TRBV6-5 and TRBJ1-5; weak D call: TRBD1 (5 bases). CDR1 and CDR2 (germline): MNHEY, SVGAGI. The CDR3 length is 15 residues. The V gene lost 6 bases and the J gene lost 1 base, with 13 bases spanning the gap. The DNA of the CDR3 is TGTGCCAGCAGACGGACACAAGGGAGCAATCAGCCCCAGCATTTT. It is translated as CASRRTQGSNQPQHF.

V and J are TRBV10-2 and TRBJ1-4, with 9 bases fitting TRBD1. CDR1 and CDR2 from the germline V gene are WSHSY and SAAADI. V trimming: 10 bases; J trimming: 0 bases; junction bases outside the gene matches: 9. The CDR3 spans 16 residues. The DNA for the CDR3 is TGCGCCACCACTCCGGGACAGGGTGCAACTAATGAAAAACTGTTTTTT. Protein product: CATTPGQGATNEKLFF.

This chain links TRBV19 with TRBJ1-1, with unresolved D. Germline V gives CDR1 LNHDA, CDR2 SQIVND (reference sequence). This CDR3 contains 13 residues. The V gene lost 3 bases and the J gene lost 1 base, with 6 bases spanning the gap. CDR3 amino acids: CASSISENTEAFF. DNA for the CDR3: TGTGCCAGTAGTATCTCAGAGAACACTGAAGCTTTCTTT.

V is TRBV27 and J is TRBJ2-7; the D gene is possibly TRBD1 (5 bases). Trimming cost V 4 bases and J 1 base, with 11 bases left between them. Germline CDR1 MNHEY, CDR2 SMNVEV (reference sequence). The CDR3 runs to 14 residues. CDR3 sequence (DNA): TGTGCCAGCAGTTCCGACAGCCCGTCCTACGAGCAGTACTTC. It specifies CASSSDSPSYEQYF.

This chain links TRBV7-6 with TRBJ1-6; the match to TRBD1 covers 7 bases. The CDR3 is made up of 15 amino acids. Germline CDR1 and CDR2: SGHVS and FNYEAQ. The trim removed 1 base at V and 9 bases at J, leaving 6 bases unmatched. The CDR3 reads CASSLEGQYVSPLHF. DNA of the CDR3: TGTGCCAGCAGCTTAGAGGGACAGTATGTTTCACCCCTCCACTTT.

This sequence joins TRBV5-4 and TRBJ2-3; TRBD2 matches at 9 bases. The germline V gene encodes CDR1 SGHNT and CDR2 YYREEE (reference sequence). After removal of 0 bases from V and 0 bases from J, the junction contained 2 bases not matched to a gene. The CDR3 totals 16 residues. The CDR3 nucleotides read TGTGCCAGCAGCTTGGTGCTAGCGGGGAGCACAGATACGCAGTATTTT. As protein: CASSLVLAGSTDTQYF.

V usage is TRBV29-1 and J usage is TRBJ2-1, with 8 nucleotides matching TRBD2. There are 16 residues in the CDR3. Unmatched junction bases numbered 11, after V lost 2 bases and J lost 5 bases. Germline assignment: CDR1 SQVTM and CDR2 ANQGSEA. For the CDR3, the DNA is TGCAGCGTTGAATTTGCCTCCCCGGGGGGGGACAATGAGCAGTTCTTC. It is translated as CSVEFASPGGDNEQFF.

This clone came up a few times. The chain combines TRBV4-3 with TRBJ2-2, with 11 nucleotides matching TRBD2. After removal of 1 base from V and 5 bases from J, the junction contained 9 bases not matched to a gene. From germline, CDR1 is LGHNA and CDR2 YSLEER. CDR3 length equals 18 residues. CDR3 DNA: TGCGCCAGCAGCCAAGCCCCGGGACTAGCGGCGAGTACCGGGGAGCTGTTTTTT. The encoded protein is CASSQAPGLAASTGELFF.

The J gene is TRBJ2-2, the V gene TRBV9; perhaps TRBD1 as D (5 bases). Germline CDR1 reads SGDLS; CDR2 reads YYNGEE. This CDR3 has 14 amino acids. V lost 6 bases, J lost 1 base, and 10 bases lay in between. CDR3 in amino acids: CASTRTRNTGELFF. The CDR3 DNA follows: TGTGCCAGCACCAGGACAAGGAACACCGGGGAGCTGTTTTTT. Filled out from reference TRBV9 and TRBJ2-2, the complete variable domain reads DSGVTQTPKHLITATGQRVTLRCSPRSGDLSVYWYQQSLDQGLQFLIQYYNGEERAKGNILERFSAQQFPDLHSELNLSSLELGDSALYFCASTRTRNTGELFFGEGSRLTVL.

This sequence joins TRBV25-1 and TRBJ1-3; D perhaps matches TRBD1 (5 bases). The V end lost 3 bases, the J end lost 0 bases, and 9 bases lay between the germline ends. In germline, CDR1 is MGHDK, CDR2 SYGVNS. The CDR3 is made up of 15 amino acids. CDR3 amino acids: CASSDQGGSGNTIYF. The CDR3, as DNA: TGTGCCAGCAGTGACCAGGGCGGCTCTGGAAACACCATATATTTT.

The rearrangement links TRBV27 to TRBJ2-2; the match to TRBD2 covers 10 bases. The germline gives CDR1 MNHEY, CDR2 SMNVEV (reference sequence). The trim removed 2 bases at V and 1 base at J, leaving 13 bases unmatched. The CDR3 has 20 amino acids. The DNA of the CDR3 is TGTGCCAGCAGTTTACTGGGACTGGGGAGCGGGGGGGTGAACACCGGGGAGCTGTTTTTT. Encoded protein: CASSLLGLGSGGVNTGELFF.

CDR3 loop: CASSLVTGKGGAETQYF. DNA of the CDR3: TGCGCCAGCAGCTTGGTGACCGGGAAGGGAGGGGCAGAGACCCAGTACTTC. This chain joins TRBV5-1 and TRBJ2-5, with 7 positions matching TRBD2. The CDR3 is made up of 17 amino acids. V was pared by 0 bases and J by 4 bases, with 12 bases of the junction left unmatched. Per the germline V gene, CDR1 is SGHRS and CDR2 is YFSETQ.

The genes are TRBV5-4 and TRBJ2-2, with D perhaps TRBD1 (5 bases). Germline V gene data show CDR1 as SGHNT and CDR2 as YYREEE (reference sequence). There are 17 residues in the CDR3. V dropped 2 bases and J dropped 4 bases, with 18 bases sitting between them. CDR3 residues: CASSFSQGAGITGELFF. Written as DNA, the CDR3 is TGTGCCAGCAGCTTCAGCCAAGGAGCAGGGATCACCGGGGAGCTGTTTTTT.

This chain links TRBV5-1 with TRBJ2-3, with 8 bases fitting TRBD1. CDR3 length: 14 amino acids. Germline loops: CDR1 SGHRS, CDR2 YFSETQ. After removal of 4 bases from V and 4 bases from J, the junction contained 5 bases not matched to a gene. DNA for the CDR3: TGCGCCAGCAGCGCGGACAGGGCCCCAGATACGCAGTATTTT. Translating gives CASSADRAPDTQYF.

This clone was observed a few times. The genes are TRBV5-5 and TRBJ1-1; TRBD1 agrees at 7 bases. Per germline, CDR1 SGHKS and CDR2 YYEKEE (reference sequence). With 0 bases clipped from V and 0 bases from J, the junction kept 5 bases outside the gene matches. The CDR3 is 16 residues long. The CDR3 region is CASSLVGGQLNTEAFF. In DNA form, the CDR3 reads TGTGCCAGCAGCTTGGTGGGGGGACAGCTGAACACTGAAGCTTTCTTT. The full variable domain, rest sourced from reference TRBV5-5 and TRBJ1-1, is DAGVTQSPTHLIKTRGQQVTLRCSPISGHKSVSWYQQVLGQGPQFIFQYYEKEERGRGNFPDRFSARQFPNYSSELNVNALLLGDSALYLCASSLVGGQLNTEAFFGQGTRLTVV.

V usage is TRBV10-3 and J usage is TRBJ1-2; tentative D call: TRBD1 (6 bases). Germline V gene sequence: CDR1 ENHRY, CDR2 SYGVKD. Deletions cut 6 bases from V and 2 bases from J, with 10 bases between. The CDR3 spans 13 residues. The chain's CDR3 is CAISRGENYGYTF. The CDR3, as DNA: TGTGCCATCAGCAGGGGTGAGAACTATGGCTACACCTTC.

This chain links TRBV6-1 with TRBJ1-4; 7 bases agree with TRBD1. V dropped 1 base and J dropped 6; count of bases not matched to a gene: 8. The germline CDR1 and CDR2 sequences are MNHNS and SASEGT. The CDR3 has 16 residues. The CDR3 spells CASSEGQGYLYEKLFF. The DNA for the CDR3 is TGTGCCAGCAGTGAAGGACAGGGCTACTTATATGAAAAACTGTTTTTT.